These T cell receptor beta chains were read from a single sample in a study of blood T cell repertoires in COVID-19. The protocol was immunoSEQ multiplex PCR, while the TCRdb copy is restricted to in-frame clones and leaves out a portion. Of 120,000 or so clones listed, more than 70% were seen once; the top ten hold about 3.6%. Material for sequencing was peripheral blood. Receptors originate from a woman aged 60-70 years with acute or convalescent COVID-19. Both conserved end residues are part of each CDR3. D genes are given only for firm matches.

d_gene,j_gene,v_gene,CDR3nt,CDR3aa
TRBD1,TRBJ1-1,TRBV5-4,TGTGCCAGCACCAAGACAGGGGGAACTGAAGCTTTCTTT,CASTKTGGTEAFF
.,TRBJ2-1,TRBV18,TGTGCCAGCTCAGCAGGACTTTACAATGAGCAGTTCTTC,CASSAGLYNEQFF
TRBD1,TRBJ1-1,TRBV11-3,TGTGCCAGCAGCTCAGACAGGGGGCGGGACACTGAAGCTTTCTTT,CASSSDRGRDTEAFF
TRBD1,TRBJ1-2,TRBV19,TGTGCCAGTAGTACCCGACAGGGGCCCTATGGCTACACCTTC,CASSTRQGPYGYTF
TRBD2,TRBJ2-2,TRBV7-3,TGTGCCAGCAGCCCCGGGACTAGCGTGGCCGGGGAGCTGTTTTTT,CASSPGTSVAGELFF
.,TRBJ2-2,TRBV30,TGTGCCTGGAATAGGCAGGGTCTAACCGGGGAGCTGTTTTTT,CAWNRQGLTGELFF
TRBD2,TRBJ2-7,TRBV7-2,TGTGCCAGCAGCTCCTATAGCGGGAGCCAGTACGAGCAGTACTTC,CASSSYSGSQYEQYF
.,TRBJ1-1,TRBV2,TGTGCCAGCAGTCCGCAGTACACTGAAGCTTTCTTT,CASSPQYTEAFF
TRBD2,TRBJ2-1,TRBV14,TGTGCCAGCAGCCAAGAGCGGGGGGTTGTAGGAAATGAGCAGTTCTTC,CASSQERGVVGNEQFF
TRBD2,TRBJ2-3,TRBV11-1,TGTGCCAGCAGCTCTGGGACTAGCGATACGCAGTATTTT,CASSSGTSDTQYF